This TCR beta chain was obtained from a study of response to subunit inactivated influenza vaccine. TCRdb processed the RT-PCR reads anew with MiXCR; each CDR3 protein has one entry. Counted here are more than 700,000 distinct CDR3 sequences, about 20% occurring once; the ten biggest clones make up around 9.6%. CDR1 and CDR2 (germline): SEHNR, FQNEAQ (reference sequence). V gave up 5 bases and J gave up 6 bases, with 14 bases separating them. CDR3 size: 14 residues. As to this clonotype: What it recognizes is unknown.

Study-wide results and limits: The authors offered the suggestion that each seasonal influenza vaccination recruits few new T cells.

This sequence originates from a man over 45 who received an inactivated influenza vaccine. J is TRBJ2-1 and V is TRBV7-9; tentatively, D is TRBD1 or TRBD2 (5 bases each). The source material was PBMCs from blood, sampled more than 4 days after vaccination. The CDR3 reads CASSHRDHPNEQFF. The CDR3 coding sequence is TGTGCCAGCAGCCACCGGGACCACCCCAATGAGCAGTTCTTC.